This T cell receptor (beta chain) was profiled in a study of response to subunit inactivated influenza vaccine. TCRdb independently ran MiXCR on the RT-PCR reads; one entry per CDR3 protein. The sample yields about 540,000 distinct CDR3 sequences, 20% to 25% seen once. As regards this clonotype: The antigen is undetermined.

Study outcomes and limitations: Researchers suggested that each seasonal influenza vaccination recruits few new T cells.

This sample was also put to use in a study of T cells expressing NK-cell markers. From that paper: Production of TCR beta cDNA relied on 5'RACE template switching with UMIs. Researchers got TCR beta repertoires out of sorted CD3+CD56+NKG2C+, CD3+CD56+NKG2C- and CD3+CD56-NKG2C+ T cells.

The sample consisted of CD4+ T cells sorted from PBMCs, taken less than 13 days after vaccination. This TCR derives from a man aged 45 to 65 who received an inactivated influenza vaccine.

The DNA for the CDR3 is TGCGCCAGCAGCCAAGAAGCGGGGGGCTTCAATGAGCAGTTCTTC. It specifies CASSQEAGGFNEQFF. This chain links TRBV4-3 with TRBJ2-1; 9 bases are shared with TRBD2. V trimming: 0 bases; J trimming: 6 bases; junction bases outside the gene matches: 3. This CDR3 contains 15 residues. Germline CDR1 and CDR2: LGHNA and YSLEER.